The clone carrying this TCR beta chain was detected ten times or more. The table came from immunoSEQ multiplex PCR; TCRdb's copy has only in-frame clones and leaves some out. This table holds some 220,000 clones, 70% to 85% found once. These data are taken from a study of blood T cell repertoires in COVID-19. Study-level background: COVID-19 samples from acute and convalescent phases originated in the United States, Italy and Spain.

Participant ages covered about 18 to 89 years across 20 to 30 US areas. Cohorts were assigned according to the clinical history that participants reported. What was sequenced was PBMCs or T cells enriched from blood (not recorded which). This TCR was sampled from a woman in her 40s with acute COVID-19.

The CDR3 protein is CASNPGQGANYGYTF. CDR3 DNA sequence: TGCGCCAGCAACCCGGGACAGGGTGCTAACTATGGCTACACCTTC. The chain uses TRBV10-2 and TRBJ1-2; 9 bases agree with TRBD1. Germline loops: CDR1 WSHSY, CDR2 SAAADI. The J segment lost 0 bases and the V segment lost 7 bases, leaving 6 bases of the junction unmatched. The CDR3 is 15 residues long.